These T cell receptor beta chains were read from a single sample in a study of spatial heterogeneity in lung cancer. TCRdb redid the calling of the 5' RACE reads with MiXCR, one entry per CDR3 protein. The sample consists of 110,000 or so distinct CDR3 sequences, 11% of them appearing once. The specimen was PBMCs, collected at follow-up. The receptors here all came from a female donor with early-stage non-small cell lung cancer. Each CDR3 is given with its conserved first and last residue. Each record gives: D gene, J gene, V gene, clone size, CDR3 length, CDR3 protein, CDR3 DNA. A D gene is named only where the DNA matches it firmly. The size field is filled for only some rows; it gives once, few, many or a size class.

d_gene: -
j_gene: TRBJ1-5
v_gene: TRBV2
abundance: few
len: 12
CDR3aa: CASRSSNQPQHF
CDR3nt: TGTGCCAGCAGATCAAGCAATCAGCCCCAGCATTTT

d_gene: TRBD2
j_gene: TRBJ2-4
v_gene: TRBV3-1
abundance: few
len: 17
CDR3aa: CASSQDMGLAAKNIQYF
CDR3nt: TGTGCCAGCAGCCAAGATATGGGACTAGCAGCCAAAAACATTCAGTACTTC

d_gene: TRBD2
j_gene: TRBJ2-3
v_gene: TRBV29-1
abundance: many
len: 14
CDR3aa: CSVPSGRAVDTQYF
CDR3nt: TGCAGCGTCCCGAGCGGGAGGGCCGTAGATACGCAGTATTTT

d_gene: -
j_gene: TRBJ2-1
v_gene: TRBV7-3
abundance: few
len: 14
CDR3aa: CASSPTSLPNEQFF
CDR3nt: TGTGCCAGCAGCCCAACTAGCCTGCCCAATGAGCAGTTCTTC

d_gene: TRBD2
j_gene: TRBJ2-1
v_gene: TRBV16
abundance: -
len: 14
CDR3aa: CASAGTSTLARQFF
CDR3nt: TGTGCCAGCGCAGGGACTAGTACACTTGCCCGGCAGTTCTTC

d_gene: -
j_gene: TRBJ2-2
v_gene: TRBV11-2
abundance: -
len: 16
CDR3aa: CASSSPWRARTGELFF
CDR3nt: TGTGCCAGCAGCTCGCCGTGGCGCGCTCGAACCGGGGAGCTGTTTTTT

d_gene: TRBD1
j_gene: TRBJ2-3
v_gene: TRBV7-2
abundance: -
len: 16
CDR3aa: CASSLGTGGPMDTQYF
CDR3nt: TGTGCCAGCAGCTTAGGGACAGGGGGACCCATGGATACGCAGTATTTT

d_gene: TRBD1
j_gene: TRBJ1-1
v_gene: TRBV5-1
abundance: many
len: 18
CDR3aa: CASSLAGTGGILNTEAFF
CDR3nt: TGCGCCAGCAGCTTGGCCGGGACAGGGGGAATCTTGAACACTGAAGCTTTCTTT

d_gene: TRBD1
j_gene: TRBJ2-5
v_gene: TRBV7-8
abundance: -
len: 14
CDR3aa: CASSRDRGVETQYF
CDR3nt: TGTGCCAGCAGCAGGGACAGGGGGGTAGAGACCCAGTACTTC

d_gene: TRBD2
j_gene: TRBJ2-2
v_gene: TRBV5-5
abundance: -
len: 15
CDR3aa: CASSWTSGRAGELFF
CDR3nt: TGTGCCAGCAGTTGGACTAGCGGGAGGGCCGGGGAGCTGTTTTTT

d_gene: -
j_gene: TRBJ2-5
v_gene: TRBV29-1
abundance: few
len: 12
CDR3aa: CSVLLNGETQYF
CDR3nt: TGCAGCGTCCTTTTAAACGGGGAGACCCAGTACTTC

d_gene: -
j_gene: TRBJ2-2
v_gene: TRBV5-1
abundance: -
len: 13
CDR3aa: CASSAPGSGELFF
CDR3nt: TGCGCCAGCTCAGCTCCTGGGTCCGGGGAGCTGTTTTTT

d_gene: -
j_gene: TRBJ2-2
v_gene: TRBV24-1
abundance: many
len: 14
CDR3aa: CATRESGRTGELFF
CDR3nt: TGTGCCACCAGGGAAAGCGGTCGGACCGGGGAGCTGTTTTTT

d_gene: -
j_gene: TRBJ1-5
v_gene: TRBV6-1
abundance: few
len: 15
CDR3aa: CASSEVQYSNQPQHF
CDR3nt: TGTGCCAGCAGTGAAGTACAGTATAGCAATCAGCCCCAGCATTTT

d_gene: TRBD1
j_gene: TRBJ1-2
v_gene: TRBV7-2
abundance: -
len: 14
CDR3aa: CASSLERTGYGYTF
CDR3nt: TGTGCCAGCAGCTTAGAGAGGACAGGCTATGGCTACACCTTC

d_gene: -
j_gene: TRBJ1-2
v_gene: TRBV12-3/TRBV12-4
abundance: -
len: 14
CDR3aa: CASSSDIVSYGYTF
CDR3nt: TGTGCCAGCAGTTCGGACATCGTGAGCTATGGCTACACCTTC

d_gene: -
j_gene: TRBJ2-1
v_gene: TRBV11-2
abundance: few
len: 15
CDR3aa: CASSLRSSGINEQFF
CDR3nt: TGTGCCAGCAGCTTACGAAGCTCCGGGATCAATGAGCAGTTCTTC

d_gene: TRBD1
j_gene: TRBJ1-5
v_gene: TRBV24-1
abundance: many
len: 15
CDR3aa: CATSDSSGGSQPQHF
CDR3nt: TGTGCCACCAGTGATTCCTCAGGGGGCTCTCAGCCCCAGCATTTT

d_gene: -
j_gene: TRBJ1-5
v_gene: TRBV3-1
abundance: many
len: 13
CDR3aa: CASSQDHRALQHF
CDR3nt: TGTGCCAGCAGCCAAGATCATAGGGCTCTCCAGCATTTT

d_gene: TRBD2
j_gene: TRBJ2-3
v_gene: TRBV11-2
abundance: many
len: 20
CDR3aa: CASSLGASGRAPSGTDTQYF
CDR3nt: TGTGCCAGCAGCTTAGGTGCTAGCGGGAGGGCCCCAAGCGGCACAGATACGCAGTATTTT

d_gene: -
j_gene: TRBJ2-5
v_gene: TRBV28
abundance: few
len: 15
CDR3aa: CASSLLGLGKETQYF
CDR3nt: TGTGCCAGCAGTTTATTGGGACTTGGGAAGGAGACCCAGTACTTC

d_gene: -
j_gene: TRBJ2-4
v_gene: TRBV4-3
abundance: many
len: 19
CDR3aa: CASSQDFRRVTVAKNIQYF
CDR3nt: TGCGCCAGCAGCCAAGACTTCCGAAGAGTGACAGTAGCCAAAAACATTCAGTACTTC

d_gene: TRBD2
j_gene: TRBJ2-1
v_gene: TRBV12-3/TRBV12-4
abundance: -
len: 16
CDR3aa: CASRPSGESSCNEQFF
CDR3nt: TGTGCCAGCAGGCCTAGCGGGGAGAGCTCCTGCAATGAGCAGTTCTTC

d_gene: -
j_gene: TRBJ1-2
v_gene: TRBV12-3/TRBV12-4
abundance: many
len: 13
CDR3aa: CASNPGQFYGYTF
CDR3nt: TGTGCCAGCAACCCCGGACAGTTCTATGGCTACACCTTC

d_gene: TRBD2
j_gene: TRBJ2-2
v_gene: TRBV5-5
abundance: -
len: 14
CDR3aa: CASSGLAGTGELFF
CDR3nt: TGTGCCAGCAGTGGACTAGCGGGGACCGGGGAGCTGTTTTTT

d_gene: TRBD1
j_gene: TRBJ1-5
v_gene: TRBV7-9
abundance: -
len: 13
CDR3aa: CASSQGAGQPQHF
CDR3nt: TGTGCCAGCAGCCAGGGGGCGGGTCAGCCCCAGCATTTT

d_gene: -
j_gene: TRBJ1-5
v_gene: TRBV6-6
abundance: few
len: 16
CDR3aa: CASSTSSGPRNQPQHF
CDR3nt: TGTGCCAGCAGTACTTCTTCGGGGCCACGCAATCAGCCCCAGCATTTT

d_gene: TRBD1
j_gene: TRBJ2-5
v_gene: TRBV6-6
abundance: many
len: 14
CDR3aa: CASIRTGAQETQYF
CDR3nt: TGTGCCAGCATTCGGACAGGGGCCCAAGAGACCCAGTACTTC

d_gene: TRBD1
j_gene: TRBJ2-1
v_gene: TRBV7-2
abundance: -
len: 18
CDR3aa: CASSSSHGTGGAGGEQFF
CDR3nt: TGTGCCAGCAGCTCCTCCCATGGAACAGGGGGCGCAGGCGGAGAGCAGTTCTTC

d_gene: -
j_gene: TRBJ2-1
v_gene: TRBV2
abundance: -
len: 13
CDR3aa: CASRAGRYNEQFF
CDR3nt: TGTGCCAGCCGAGCGGGTCGCTACAATGAGCAGTTCTTC

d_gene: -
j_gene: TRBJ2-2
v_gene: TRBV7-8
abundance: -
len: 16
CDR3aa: CASSLASTPGTGELFF
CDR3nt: TGTGCCAGCAGCTTAGCTTCGACTCCGGGGACCGGGGAGCTGTTTTTT

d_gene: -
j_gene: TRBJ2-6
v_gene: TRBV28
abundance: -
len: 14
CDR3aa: CASRYGSGANVLTF
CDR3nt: TGTGCCAGCAGATATGGCTCTGGGGCCAACGTCCTGACTTTC

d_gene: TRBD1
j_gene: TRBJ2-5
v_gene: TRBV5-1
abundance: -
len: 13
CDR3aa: CASSLTGVETQYF
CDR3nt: TGCGCCAGCAGCCTGACAGGGGTAGAGACCCAGTACTTC

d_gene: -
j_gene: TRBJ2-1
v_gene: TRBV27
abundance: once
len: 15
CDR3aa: CASSSARSSYNEQFF
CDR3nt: TGTGCCAGCAGTTCGGCTAGAAGCTCCTACAATGAGCAGTTCTTC

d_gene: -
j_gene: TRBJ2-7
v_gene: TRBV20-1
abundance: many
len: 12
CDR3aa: CSARVVGDEQYF
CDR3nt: TGCAGTGCTAGAGTAGTAGGAGACGAGCAGTACTTC

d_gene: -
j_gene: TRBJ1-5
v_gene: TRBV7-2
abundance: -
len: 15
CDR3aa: CASKSEYSSNQPQHF
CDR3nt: TGTGCCAGCAAATCAGAGTATTCTAGCAATCAGCCCCAGCATTTT

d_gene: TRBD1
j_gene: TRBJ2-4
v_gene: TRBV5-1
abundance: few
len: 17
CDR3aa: CASSLAQTGQAKNIQYF
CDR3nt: TGCGCCAGCAGCTTGGCCCAGACAGGGCAAGCCAAAAACATTCAGTACTTC

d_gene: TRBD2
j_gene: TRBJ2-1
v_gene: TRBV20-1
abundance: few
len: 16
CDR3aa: CSASEPGLGVVNEQFF
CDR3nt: TGCAGTGCTAGTGAACCGGGACTAGGTGTTGTCAATGAGCAGTTCTTC

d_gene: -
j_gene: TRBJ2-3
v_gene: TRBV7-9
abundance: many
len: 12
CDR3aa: CASSLDTDTQYF
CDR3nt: TGTGCCAGCAGCTTAGACACAGATACGCAGTATTTT

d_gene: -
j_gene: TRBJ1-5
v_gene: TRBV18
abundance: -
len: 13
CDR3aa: CASSLDWGEPQHF
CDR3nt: TGTGCCAGCTCACTTGATTGGGGGGAGCCCCAGCATTTT

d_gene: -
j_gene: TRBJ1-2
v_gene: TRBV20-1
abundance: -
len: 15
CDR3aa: CSPKIGGPAFYGYTF
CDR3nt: TGCAGTCCAAAGATTGGCGGGCCAGCTTTCTATGGCTACACCTTC

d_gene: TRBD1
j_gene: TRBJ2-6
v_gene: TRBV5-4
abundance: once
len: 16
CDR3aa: CASSRGQYSGANVLTF
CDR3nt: TGTGCCAGCAGCCGGGGACAGTACTCTGGGGCCAACGTCCTGACTTTC

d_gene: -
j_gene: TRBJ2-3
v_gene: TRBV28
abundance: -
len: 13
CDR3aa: CASTNPDRDTQYF
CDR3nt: TGTGCCAGCACGAACCCAGACCGTGATACGCAGTATTTT

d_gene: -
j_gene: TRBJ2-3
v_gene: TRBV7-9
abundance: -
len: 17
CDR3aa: CASSPGSGAPTTDTQYF
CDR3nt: TGTGCCAGCAGCCCGGGGTCGGGTGCCCCGACAACAGATACGCAGTATTTT

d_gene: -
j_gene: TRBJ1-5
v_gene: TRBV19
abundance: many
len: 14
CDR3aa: CASSIRDTNQPQHF
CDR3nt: TGTGCCAGTAGTATTCGGGACACAAATCAGCCCCAGCATTTT

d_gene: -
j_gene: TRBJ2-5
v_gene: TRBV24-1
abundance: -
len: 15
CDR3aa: CATSDSRDNQETQYF
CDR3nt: TGTGCCACCAGTGATAGCCGGGACAACCAAGAGACCCAGTACTTC

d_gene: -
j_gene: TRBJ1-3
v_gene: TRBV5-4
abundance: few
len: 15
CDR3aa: CASSLGGTYGNTIYF
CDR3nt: TGTGCCAGCAGCTTGGGAGGGACCTATGGAAACACCATATATTTT

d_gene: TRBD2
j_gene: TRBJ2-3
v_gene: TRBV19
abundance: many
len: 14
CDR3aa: CASKPAGSTDTQYF
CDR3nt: TGTGCCAGTAAGCCAGCGGGAAGCACAGATACGCAGTATTTT

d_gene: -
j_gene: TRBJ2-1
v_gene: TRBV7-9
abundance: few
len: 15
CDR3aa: CASSKQAGTSSEQFF
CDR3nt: TGTGCCAGCAGCAAACAGGCCGGGACTTCGAGCGAGCAGTTCTTC

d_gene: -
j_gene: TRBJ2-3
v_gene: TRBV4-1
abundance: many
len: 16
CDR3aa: CASSPFPTGTTDTQYF
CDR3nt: TGCGCCAGCAGCCCGTTCCCTACGGGGACCACAGATACGCAGTATTTT

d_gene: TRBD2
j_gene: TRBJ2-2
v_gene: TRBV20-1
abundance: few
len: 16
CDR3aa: CSARDSSGSATGELFF
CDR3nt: TGCAGTGCTAGAGATTCTAGCGGGAGTGCCACCGGGGAGCTGTTTTTT

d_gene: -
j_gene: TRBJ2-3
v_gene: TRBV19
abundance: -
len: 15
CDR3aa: CASSIAAGMEDTQYF
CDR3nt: TGTGCCAGTAGTATAGCGGCGGGAATGGAAGATACGCAGTATTTT

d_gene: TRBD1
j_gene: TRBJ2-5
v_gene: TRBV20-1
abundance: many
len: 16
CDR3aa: CSAVRVLGQGVETQYF
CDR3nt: TGCAGTGCCGTTAGAGTATTGGGACAGGGAGTAGAGACCCAGTACTTC

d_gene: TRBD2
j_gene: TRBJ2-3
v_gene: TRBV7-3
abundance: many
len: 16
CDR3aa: CASSLGLAPSTDTQYF
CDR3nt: TGTGCCAGCAGCTTAGGACTAGCGCCTAGCACAGATACGCAGTATTTT

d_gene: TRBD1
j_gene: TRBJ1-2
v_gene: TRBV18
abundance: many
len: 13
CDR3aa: CASSLGQGYGYTF
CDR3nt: TGTGCCAGCTCACTCGGACAGGGCTATGGCTACACCTTC

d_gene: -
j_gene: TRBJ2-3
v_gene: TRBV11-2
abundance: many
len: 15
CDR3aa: CASSFGSPGWDTQYF
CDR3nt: TGTGCCAGCAGCTTTGGTAGTCCCGGGTGGGATACGCAGTATTTT

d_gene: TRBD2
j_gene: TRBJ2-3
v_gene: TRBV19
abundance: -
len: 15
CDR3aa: CASSSSGPPTDTQYF
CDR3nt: TGTGCCAGTAGCTCTAGCGGGCCACCCACAGATACGCAGTATTTT

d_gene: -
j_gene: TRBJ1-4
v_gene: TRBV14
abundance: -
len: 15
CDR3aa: CASSPLRALNEKLFF
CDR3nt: TGTGCCAGCAGCCCTCTCCGAGCCTTAAATGAAAAACTGTTTTTT

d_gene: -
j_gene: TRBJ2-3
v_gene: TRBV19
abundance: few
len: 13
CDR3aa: CASSSLGADTQYF
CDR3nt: TGTGCCAGTAGTAGTTTAGGCGCAGATACGCAGTATTTT

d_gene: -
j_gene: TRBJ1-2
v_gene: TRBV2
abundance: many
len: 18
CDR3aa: CASSAPQGSNPTNYGYTF
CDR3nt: TGTGCCAGCAGTGCCCCCCAGGGGTCGAACCCTACTAACTATGGCTACACCTTC